A selection of T cell receptor beta chains follows, all from one sample in a study of T-cell memory formation after mild COVID-19. Using its own MiXCR run on the 5' RACE reads, TCRdb lists one record per CDR3 protein. This table has about 290,000 distinct CDR3 sequences, about 20% appearing once. The sample comprised PBMCs or a T cell subset sorted from them (not recorded which). These receptor sequences come from a man younger than 35 who had mild COVID-19 (a few samples of this study predate the infection). Cell type and time point are not known. Each CDR3 is given with its conserved first and last residue. A D gene is named only where the DNA matches it firmly. Clone size is stated in some rows and not others, as once, few, many or a class when expanded.

CDR3 DNA: TGTGCCTGGAGTAGGGGGGCCATCTCTGGAAACACCATATATTTT
CDR3 protein: CAWSRGAISGNTIYF
V gene: TRBV30
clone size: few
D gene: -
J gene: TRBJ1-3

CDR3 DNA: TGTGCCAGCAGTAGAACCGGAACGCAGTATTTT
CDR3 protein: CASSRTGTQYF
V gene: TRBV28
clone size: few
D gene: -
J gene: TRBJ2-3

CDR3 DNA: TGTGCCAGCAGCTTAATTGCGGGGGGGCGGGCAGATACGCAGTATTTT
CDR3 protein: CASSLIAGGRADTQYF
V gene: TRBV7-2
clone size: -
D gene: TRBD2
J gene: TRBJ2-3

CDR3 DNA: TGTGCCAGCAGCCTACAGGGAATGGAGTTCTTC
CDR3 protein: CASSLQGMEFF
V gene: TRBV5-6
clone size: few
D gene: -
J gene: TRBJ2-1

CDR3 DNA: TGTGCCAGCAGATTGACAGCGGGTAATGAAAAACTGTTTTTT
CDR3 protein: CASRLTAGNEKLFF
V gene: TRBV6-5
clone size: -
D gene: -
J gene: TRBJ1-4

CDR3 DNA: TGTGCCAGCAGCACACAAGAGGCCCAGCCCCAGCATTTT
CDR3 protein: CASSTQEAQPQHF
V gene: TRBV7-2
clone size: -
D gene: -
J gene: TRBJ1-5

CDR3 DNA: TGCGCCAGCAGCCAAGATGGAGGCAGGGCCGCAGATAAGCAGTATTTT
CDR3 protein: CASSQDGGRAADKQYF
V gene: TRBV4-1
clone size: -
D gene: -
J gene: TRBJ2-3

CDR3 DNA: TGTGCCAGCAGTTCGGGACAGGGCCGAAAACTGTTTTTT
CDR3 protein: CASSSGQGRKLFF
V gene: TRBV6-5
clone size: -
D gene: TRBD1
J gene: TRBJ1-4

CDR3 DNA: TGCGCCAGCCGTGACAGGGCCTACGAGCAGTACTTC
CDR3 protein: CASRDRAYEQYF
V gene: TRBV5-1
clone size: few
D gene: TRBD1
J gene: TRBJ2-7

CDR3 DNA: TGCGCCAGCAGCTTGGCCCAGGGGCCCCAGGCTGGCTACACCTTC
CDR3 protein: CASSLAQGPQAGYTF
V gene: TRBV5-1
clone size: few
D gene: -
J gene: TRBJ1-2

CDR3 DNA: TGTGCCAGCAGTTGGATAGGTCGGGCCTACTCCTACGAGCAGTACTTC
CDR3 protein: CASSWIGRAYSYEQYF
V gene: TRBV28
clone size: few
D gene: -
J gene: TRBJ2-7

CDR3 DNA: TGTGCCAGCAGACTAGCGGGGGGTGGGGGAGATACGCAGTATTTT
CDR3 protein: CASRLAGGGGDTQYF
V gene: TRBV28
clone size: few
D gene: TRBD2
J gene: TRBJ2-3

CDR3 DNA: TGCAGCGCTCCGAGTGCTAGCACAGATACGCAGTATTTT
CDR3 protein: CSAPSASTDTQYF
V gene: TRBV29-1
clone size: few
D gene: -
J gene: TRBJ2-3

CDR3 DNA: TGTGCCAGCAGCTTAGGGGGGACAGGGGACGGCTACACCTTC
CDR3 protein: CASSLGGTGDGYTF
V gene: TRBV7-8
clone size: few
D gene: TRBD1
J gene: TRBJ1-2

CDR3 DNA: TGTGCCAGCAGCTTATCCCCTAGAAAGACAGGGGAAAACTATGGCTACACCTTC
CDR3 protein: CASSLSPRKTGENYGYTF
V gene: TRBV7-9
clone size: -
D gene: TRBD1
J gene: TRBJ1-2

CDR3 DNA: TGTGCCACCAGCAGAGCAGGGGGGGCAGATACGCAGTATTTT
CDR3 protein: CATSRAGGADTQYF
V gene: TRBV15
clone size: few
D gene: -
J gene: TRBJ2-3

CDR3 DNA: TGTGCCAGCAGTGGGGGTCGCACCGGGGCCAACGTCCTGACTTTC
CDR3 protein: CASSGGRTGANVLTF
V gene: TRBV6-1
clone size: -
D gene: -
J gene: TRBJ2-6

CDR3 DNA: TGCAGCGCGACAACCGGGACCCCAGCCGGGGAGCTGTTTTTT
CDR3 protein: CSATTGTPAGELFF
V gene: TRBV29-1
clone size: few
D gene: -
J gene: TRBJ2-2

CDR3 DNA: TGTGCCAGCAGCTATGTGCCAGGGGAGAGATGGGACACTGAAGCTTTCTTT
CDR3 protein: CASSYVPGERWDTEAFF
V gene: TRBV7-9
clone size: few
D gene: -
J gene: TRBJ1-1

CDR3 DNA: TGCGCCAGCAGCCAAGATCTGGGGCGCAGGGGGTTTCCAAATTCACCCCTCCACTTT
CDR3 protein: CASSQDLGRRGFPNSPLHF
V gene: TRBV4-3
clone size: few
D gene: TRBD1
J gene: TRBJ1-6

CDR3 DNA: TGCAGTGCTGTCCCCGGGACTAGGGGAACAGATACGCAGTATTTT
CDR3 protein: CSAVPGTRGTDTQYF
V gene: TRBV20-1
clone size: many
D gene: TRBD2
J gene: TRBJ2-3

CDR3 DNA: TGCAGCTCGGGACTTCCGACTAGCACAGATACGCAGTATTTT
CDR3 protein: CSSGLPTSTDTQYF
V gene: TRBV29-1
clone size: few
D gene: -
J gene: TRBJ2-3

CDR3 DNA: TGTGCCAGCACTTCGAAGGGGTACGAGCAGTACTTC
CDR3 protein: CASTSKGYEQYF
V gene: TRBV2
clone size: -
D gene: -
J gene: TRBJ2-7

CDR3 DNA: TGTGCCAGCAGCTTAGAGTCTACTAGCGCAGATACGCAGTATTTT
CDR3 protein: CASSLESTSADTQYF
V gene: TRBV7-2
clone size: -
D gene: TRBD2
J gene: TRBJ2-3

CDR3 DNA: TGTGCCAGCAGCCTACGACCTGATGAGCAGTTCTTC
CDR3 protein: CASSLRPDEQFF
V gene: TRBV12-3/TRBV12-4
clone size: few
D gene: -
J gene: TRBJ2-1

CDR3 DNA: TGTGCCAGCAGTGGACTAGCGGGGACCCCTACCTACAATGAGCAGTTCTTC
CDR3 protein: CASSGLAGTPTYNEQFF
V gene: TRBV6-5
clone size: -
D gene: TRBD2
J gene: TRBJ2-1

CDR3 DNA: TGTGCCATCAGTGACGGACAAAACATAGATACGCAGTATTTT
CDR3 protein: CAISDGQNIDTQYF
V gene: TRBV10-3
clone size: few
D gene: -
J gene: TRBJ2-3

CDR3 DNA: TGCGCCAGCAGCTCCCGGACAGGGGTCTCCGAGCAGTACTTC
CDR3 protein: CASSSRTGVSEQYF
V gene: TRBV4-3
clone size: -
D gene: TRBD1
J gene: TRBJ2-7

CDR3 DNA: TGCAGTGCTAGAAATCAGGAAGCGGGGGTCACCGGGGAGCTGTTTTTT
CDR3 protein: CSARNQEAGVTGELFF
V gene: TRBV20-1
clone size: few
D gene: TRBD2
J gene: TRBJ2-2

CDR3 DNA: TGCAGCGTTGAAGATTACGGTCTAGCGGGGCTAGAGACCCAGTACTTC
CDR3 protein: CSVEDYGLAGLETQYF
V gene: TRBV29-1
clone size: -
D gene: TRBD2
J gene: TRBJ2-5

CDR3 DNA: TGTGCCAGCAAAACGGGGCAGGGCGGCACTGAAGCTTTCTTT
CDR3 protein: CASKTGQGGTEAFF
V gene: TRBV28
clone size: few
D gene: -
J gene: TRBJ1-1

CDR3 DNA: TGTGCCAGCAGTTACGCGGGCGAGCAGTACTTC
CDR3 protein: CASSYAGEQYF
V gene: TRBV6-5
clone size: -
D gene: -
J gene: TRBJ2-7

CDR3 DNA: TGTGCCAGCAGTGACCCCAGGAGGGGCCGGGCCAAAAACATTCAGTACTTC
CDR3 protein: CASSDPRRGRAKNIQYF
V gene: TRBV6-5
clone size: few
D gene: -
J gene: TRBJ2-4

CDR3 DNA: TGTGCCAGCAGAATGGGGACGCCACGGGGAGATACGCAGTATTTT
CDR3 protein: CASRMGTPRGDTQYF
V gene: TRBV12-3/TRBV12-4
clone size: -
D gene: -
J gene: TRBJ2-3

CDR3 DNA: TGTGCCAGCGGCGGGGGCGACGAAAAACTGTTTTTT
CDR3 protein: CASGGGDEKLFF
V gene: TRBV6-2/TRBV6-3
clone size: many
D gene: -
J gene: TRBJ1-4

CDR3 DNA: TGTGCCAGCAGCGTATACAGGGGTGGGACTGAAGCTTTCTTT
CDR3 protein: CASSVYRGGTEAFF
V gene: TRBV7-2
clone size: few
D gene: TRBD1
J gene: TRBJ1-1

CDR3 DNA: TGTGCCAGCAGTACCGGGTACAGGGGCTTTGGGGCCAACGTCCTGACTTTC
CDR3 protein: CASSTGYRGFGANVLTF
V gene: TRBV6-2/TRBV6-3
clone size: once
D gene: TRBD1
J gene: TRBJ2-6

CDR3 DNA: TGTGCCAGCAGCCAGGGAGCCACCGGGGAGCTGTTTTTT
CDR3 protein: CASSQGATGELFF
V gene: TRBV7-3
clone size: few
D gene: -
J gene: TRBJ2-2

CDR3 DNA: TGCAGCGTTGTCTTGACAGGGTGGCGAGGAAGCGGCTCAGGGGCCAACGTCCTGACTTTC
CDR3 protein: CSVVLTGWRGSGSGANVLTF
V gene: TRBV29-1
clone size: few
D gene: TRBD1
J gene: TRBJ2-6

CDR3 DNA: TGTGCCAGCAGTTACTCGTGGGAAGCTGGGGCCAACGTCCTGACTTTC
CDR3 protein: CASSYSWEAGANVLTF
V gene: TRBV6-6
clone size: many
D gene: -
J gene: TRBJ2-6

CDR3 DNA: TGCAACGGGCGGGGGGAGTCCTACAATGAGCAGTTCTTC
CDR3 protein: CNGRGESYNEQFF
V gene: TRBV29-1
clone size: -
D gene: TRBD2
J gene: TRBJ2-1

CDR3 DNA: TGTGCCACCGGGACAGGGGGAACAGATACGCAGTATTTT
CDR3 protein: CATGTGGTDTQYF
V gene: TRBV12-3/TRBV12-4
clone size: many
D gene: TRBD1
J gene: TRBJ2-3

CDR3 DNA: TGTGCCAGCAGCCGACCGACTAGATGGGACAATGAGCAGTTCTTC
CDR3 protein: CASSRPTRWDNEQFF
V gene: TRBV3-1
clone size: few
D gene: -
J gene: TRBJ2-1

CDR3 DNA: TGTGCCAGCAGCTTATCATTTTCCCTGACTAGCTACAATGAGCAGTTCTTC
CDR3 protein: CASSLSFSLTSYNEQFF
V gene: TRBV7-2
clone size: -
D gene: -
J gene: TRBJ2-1

CDR3 DNA: TGTGCCAGCAGTTTAGGGAGAGGGACACAGAACACTGAAGCTTTCTTT
CDR3 protein: CASSLGRGTQNTEAFF
V gene: TRBV12-3/TRBV12-4
clone size: -
D gene: -
J gene: TRBJ1-1

CDR3 DNA: TGTGCCAGCGTAGTAAGAGGTTACACCGGGGAGCTGTTTTTT
CDR3 protein: CASVVRGYTGELFF
V gene: TRBV6-2/TRBV6-3
clone size: few
D gene: -
J gene: TRBJ2-2

CDR3 DNA: TGTGCCACCAGCGCAGCCCGGACAGGGCGCCAAGAGACCCAGTACTTC
CDR3 protein: CATSAARTGRQETQYF
V gene: TRBV15
clone size: -
D gene: TRBD1
J gene: TRBJ2-5

CDR3 DNA: TGTGCCAGCTCACCCCAGGGGGGACGCACTGAAGCTTTCTTT
CDR3 protein: CASSPQGGRTEAFF
V gene: TRBV18
clone size: -
D gene: TRBD1
J gene: TRBJ1-1

CDR3 DNA: TGTGCCAGCAGCTCCACTTCTCAGGGGTCAGTGTACATTCAGTACTTC
CDR3 protein: CASSSTSQGSVYIQYF
V gene: TRBV12-3/TRBV12-4
clone size: once
D gene: -
J gene: TRBJ2-4

CDR3 DNA: TGTGCCAGCAGCCCCTCGACTAGCGGGACTACCTACGAGCAGTACTTC
CDR3 protein: CASSPSTSGTTYEQYF
V gene: TRBV7-6
clone size: few
D gene: TRBD2
J gene: TRBJ2-7

CDR3 DNA: TGCAGTGCTAGAACCCCGGGACAGGGTAATTCACCCCTCCACTTT
CDR3 protein: CSARTPGQGNSPLHF
V gene: TRBV20-1
clone size: -
D gene: TRBD1
J gene: TRBJ1-6

CDR3 DNA: TGTGCCAGCAGCCAAGGGAATGAAGGGCAGCCCCAGCATTTT
CDR3 protein: CASSQGNEGQPQHF
V gene: TRBV3-1
clone size: few
D gene: -
J gene: TRBJ1-5

CDR3 DNA: TGTGCCACTGGGACAGCCCTCCGCTACGAGCAGTACTTC
CDR3 protein: CATGTALRYEQYF
V gene: TRBV10-3
clone size: -
D gene: TRBD1
J gene: TRBJ2-7

CDR3 DNA: TGTGCCATCAGTGAGTACCCGCCGAACACCGGGGAGCTGTTTTTT
CDR3 protein: CAISEYPPNTGELFF
V gene: TRBV10-3
clone size: many
D gene: -
J gene: TRBJ2-2

CDR3 DNA: TGTGCCAGCCAACAGGACGGGGAAGTATACGAGCAGTACTTC
CDR3 protein: CASQQDGEVYEQYF
V gene: TRBV2
clone size: many
D gene: -
J gene: TRBJ2-7

CDR3 DNA: TGTGCCAGCAGTTTAGAGGACAGGGTGGGGGCCAACGTCCTGACTTTC
CDR3 protein: CASSLEDRVGANVLTF
V gene: TRBV12-3/TRBV12-4
clone size: -
D gene: TRBD1
J gene: TRBJ2-6

CDR3 DNA: TGTGCCAGCAGGGGGACAGGGTACGGGTTCCGAAATTCACCCCTCCACTTT
CDR3 protein: CASRGTGYGFRNSPLHF
V gene: TRBV6-2/TRBV6-3
clone size: -
D gene: TRBD1
J gene: TRBJ1-6

CDR3 DNA: TGCAGCGTATCACCCCGCTTCGAGACGGGGACTTATGGCTACACCTTC
CDR3 protein: CSVSPRFETGTYGYTF
V gene: TRBV29-1
clone size: -
D gene: -
J gene: TRBJ1-2

CDR3 DNA: TGTGCCAGCTCGACGGGACTAGCGACTACCCAGTACTTC
CDR3 protein: CASSTGLATTQYF
V gene: TRBV18
clone size: -
D gene: TRBD2
J gene: TRBJ2-5

CDR3 DNA: TGTGCCAGCAGCTTATCCCAGTCGGGGGGTCAGGGTGAGCAGTTCTTC
CDR3 protein: CASSLSQSGGQGEQFF
V gene: TRBV11-3
clone size: few
D gene: TRBD2
J gene: TRBJ2-1